A selection of T cell receptor beta chains follows, all from one sample in a study of cytomegalovirus exposure and HLA in healthy donors. Sequencing used immunoSEQ multiplex PCR; TCRdb keeps in-frame clones, though not all of them. The sample shows some 150,000 clones, approximately 80% of them seen only once. The sequenced sample was PBMCs. Receptors originate from a woman in her twenties or thirties in good health and CMV-seronegative. CDR3s include the opening cysteine and the closing phenylalanine or tryptophan. A D gene is named only where the DNA matches it firmly. A clone size is listed for some rows: how often the clone was seen (once, few, many), or a class if it is expanded.

clone_size: -; j_call: TRBJ2-5; d_call: TRBD1; v_call: TRBV10-3; cdr3_aa: CAISGTGGFETQYF; cdr3_nt: TGTGCCATCAGTGGGACAGGGGGCTTCGAGACCCAGTACTTC
clone_size: -; j_call: TRBJ1-4; d_call: -; v_call: TRBV15; cdr3_aa: CATSRAQGGVGNEKLFF; cdr3_nt: TGTGCCACCAGCAGAGCCCAAGGGGGGGTCGGCAATGAAAAACTGTTTTTT
clone_size: -; j_call: TRBJ2-5; d_call: TRBD1; v_call: TRBV2; cdr3_aa: CASTKQGVQETQYF; cdr3_nt: TGTGCCAGCACCAAACAGGGGGTCCAAGAGACCCAGTACTTC
clone_size: -; j_call: TRBJ1-4; d_call: TRBD1; v_call: TRBV10-2; cdr3_aa: CASRDSNEKLFF; cdr3_nt: TGCGCCAGCCGGGACAGTAATGAAAAACTGTTTTTT
clone_size: few; j_call: TRBJ1-4; d_call: -; v_call: TRBV4-3; cdr3_aa: CASSHQVAGSSSSFGEKLFF; cdr3_nt: TGCGCCAGCAGCCATCAGGTGGCAGGATCTTCCTCCTCCTTTGGTGAAAAACTGTTTTTT
clone_size: few; j_call: TRBJ2-1; d_call: -; v_call: TRBV18; cdr3_aa: CASSPPGPGQTFYNEQFF; cdr3_nt: TGTGCCAGCTCACCTCCCGGTCCCGGACAGACTTTCTACAATGAGCAGTTCTTC
clone_size: -; j_call: TRBJ1-6; d_call: -; v_call: TRBV30; cdr3_aa: CAWSVRAGTNFNSPLHF; cdr3_nt: TGTGCCTGGAGTGTACGTGCAGGAACAAATTTCAATTCACCCCTCCACTTT
clone_size: -; j_call: TRBJ2-1; d_call: TRBD2; v_call: TRBV4-3; cdr3_aa: CASSQERSGSYEQFF; cdr3_nt: TGCGCCAGCAGCCAAGAGCGAAGCGGGAGTTATGAGCAGTTCTTC
clone_size: -; j_call: TRBJ2-5; d_call: TRBD1; v_call: TRBV4-2; cdr3_aa: CASSQSDRGQETQYF; cdr3_nt: TGTGCCAGCAGCCAGAGCGACAGGGGTCAAGAGACCCAGTACTTC
clone_size: few; j_call: TRBJ2-5; d_call: -; v_call: TRBV5-1; cdr3_aa: CASSGLSGETQYF; cdr3_nt: TGCGCCAGCAGCGGACTGTCTGGAGAGACCCAGTACTTC
clone_size: few; j_call: TRBJ2-1; d_call: TRBD2; v_call: TRBV4-2; cdr3_aa: CASSPTSGGSYNEQFF; cdr3_nt: TGTGCCAGCAGCCCCACTAGCGGGGGCTCCTACAATGAGCAGTTCTTC
clone_size: -; j_call: TRBJ2-7; d_call: TRBD1; v_call: TRBV9; cdr3_aa: CASSVGTGFYEQYF; cdr3_nt: TGTGCCAGCAGCGTAGGGACAGGGTTCTACGAGCAGTACTTC
clone_size: -; j_call: TRBJ1-1; d_call: -; v_call: TRBV7-9; cdr3_aa: CASSPMGRGTEAFF; cdr3_nt: TGTGCCAGCAGCCCCATGGGGAGGGGCACTGAAGCTTTCTTT
clone_size: few; j_call: TRBJ1-1; d_call: -; v_call: TRBV5-1; cdr3_aa: CASSLTGNTEAFF; cdr3_nt: TGCGCCAGCAGCTTGACAGGGAACACTGAAGCTTTCTTT
clone_size: -; j_call: TRBJ1-3; d_call: -; v_call: TRBV18; cdr3_aa: CASSREGTGNTIYF; cdr3_nt: TGTGCCAGCTCACGCGAGGGTACCGGAAACACCATATATTTT
clone_size: -; j_call: TRBJ1-5; d_call: -; v_call: TRBV19; cdr3_aa: CASSLQHTRSYSNQPQHF; cdr3_nt: TGTGCCAGTAGTTTACAACATACGCGGAGTTATAGCAATCAGCCCCAGCATTTT
clone_size: -; j_call: TRBJ2-7; d_call: TRBD2; v_call: TRBV5-1; cdr3_aa: CASATTSGDSYEQYF; cdr3_nt: TGCGCCAGCGCAACGACTAGCGGGGACTCCTACGAGCAGTACTTC
clone_size: -; j_call: TRBJ2-2; d_call: TRBD1; v_call: TRBV4-2; cdr3_aa: CASSQDRDRGNTGELFF; cdr3_nt: TGTGCCAGCAGCCAAGATAGGGACAGGGGGAACACCGGGGAGCTGTTTTTT
clone_size: -; j_call: TRBJ1-5; d_call: -; v_call: TRBV28; cdr3_aa: CASSLWGRAGHF; cdr3_nt: TGTGCCAGCAGTTTATGGGGCAGGGCTGGGCATTTT
clone_size: -; j_call: TRBJ1-4; d_call: TRBD1; v_call: TRBV4-1; cdr3_aa: CASSQATGDNEKLFF; cdr3_nt: TGCGCCAGCAGCCAGGCGACAGGGGATAATGAAAAACTGTTTTTT
clone_size: -; j_call: TRBJ2-7; d_call: -; v_call: TRBV19; cdr3_aa: CASSIDSQTSYEQYF; cdr3_nt: TGTGCCAGTAGTATAGACTCCCAGACATCCTACGAGCAGTACTTC
clone_size: few; j_call: TRBJ2-3; d_call: -; v_call: TRBV10-1; cdr3_aa: CASSGYREDTQYF; cdr3_nt: TGCGCCAGCAGTGGGTACAGGGAGGATACGCAGTATTTT
clone_size: -; j_call: TRBJ2-1; d_call: -; v_call: TRBV4-3; cdr3_aa: CASSQEKANSYNEQFF; cdr3_nt: TGCGCCAGCAGCCAAGAGAAAGCGAACTCCTACAATGAGCAGTTCTTC
clone_size: -; j_call: TRBJ2-1; d_call: TRBD2; v_call: TRBV7-9; cdr3_aa: CASSLARLGTSGSTNEQFF; cdr3_nt: TGTGCCAGCAGCTTAGCGCGTCTCGGGACTAGCGGGAGTACCAATGAGCAGTTCTTC
clone_size: -; j_call: TRBJ1-3; d_call: -; v_call: TRBV30; cdr3_aa: CAWSPKHGNTIYF; cdr3_nt: TGTGCCTGGAGTCCGAAGCATGGAAACACCATATATTTT
clone_size: few; j_call: TRBJ2-7; d_call: -; v_call: TRBV7-6; cdr3_aa: CASSLDQGLTYEQYF; cdr3_nt: TGTGCCAGCAGCTTAGATCAGGGTCTTACCTACGAGCAGTACTTC
clone_size: -; j_call: TRBJ1-4; d_call: TRBD1; v_call: TRBV6-5; cdr3_aa: CASSYYKGQGREKLFF; cdr3_nt: TGTGCCAGCAGTTATTATAAGGGACAGGGCAGGGAAAAACTGTTTTTT
clone_size: -; j_call: TRBJ2-1; d_call: TRBD2; v_call: TRBV10-2; cdr3_aa: CASSIAGGPGEQFF; cdr3_nt: TGCGCCAGCAGCATAGCGGGGGGGCCTGGGGAGCAGTTCTTC
clone_size: -; j_call: TRBJ2-5; d_call: -; v_call: TRBV19; cdr3_aa: CASSIRAEGTQYF; cdr3_nt: TGTGCCAGTAGTATCAGGGCGGAGGGGACCCAGTACTTC
clone_size: -; j_call: TRBJ2-5; d_call: TRBD2; v_call: TRBV11-3; cdr3_aa: CASSSGGEGYETQYF; cdr3_nt: TGTGCCAGCAGCTCGGGGGGGGAGGGCTACGAGACCCAGTACTTC
clone_size: -; j_call: TRBJ2-3; d_call: -; v_call: TRBV11-3; cdr3_aa: CASSSGLHTQYF; cdr3_nt: TGTGCCAGCAGCTCCGGTTTGCATACGCAGTATTTT
clone_size: -; j_call: TRBJ2-1; d_call: TRBD1; v_call: TRBV6-5; cdr3_aa: CASSYSSGGSYNEQFF; cdr3_nt: TGTGCCAGCAGTTACTCGTCAGGGGGCTCCTACAATGAGCAGTTCTTC
clone_size: -; j_call: TRBJ2-1; d_call: TRBD2; v_call: TRBV5-1; cdr3_aa: CASSVGLAENNEQFF; cdr3_nt: TGCGCCAGCAGCGTCGGACTAGCGGAAAACAATGAGCAGTTCTTC
clone_size: once; j_call: TRBJ2-7; d_call: TRBD1; v_call: TRBV27; cdr3_aa: CASSGTGVSYEQYF; cdr3_nt: TGTGCCAGCAGCGGGACAGGGGTTTCCTACGAGCAGTACTTC
clone_size: once; j_call: TRBJ2-1; d_call: TRBD1; v_call: TRBV29-1; cdr3_aa: CSGQGLVGYNEQFF; cdr3_nt: TGCAGCGGACAGGGCCTGGTGGGGTACAATGAGCAGTTCTTC
clone_size: -; j_call: TRBJ1-2; d_call: TRBD1; v_call: TRBV27; cdr3_aa: CASSRSPGQIYGYTF; cdr3_nt: TGTGCCAGCAGTAGAAGCCCGGGACAGATCTATGGCTACACCTTC
clone_size: -; j_call: TRBJ2-6; d_call: -; v_call: TRBV4-3; cdr3_aa: CASSLRGLAGANVLTF; cdr3_nt: TGCGCCAGCAGCCTGCGGGGACTTGCTGGGGCCAACGTCCTGACTTTC
clone_size: -; j_call: TRBJ2-2; d_call: -; v_call: TRBV6-5; cdr3_aa: CASRLWGQAGELFF; cdr3_nt: TGTGCCAGCAGGCTTTGGGGGCAAGCCGGGGAGCTGTTTTTT
clone_size: once; j_call: TRBJ1-3; d_call: -; v_call: TRBV5-1; cdr3_aa: CASSLDGNSGNTIYF; cdr3_nt: TGCGCCAGCAGCTTGGACGGTAACTCTGGAAACACCATATATTTT
clone_size: few; j_call: TRBJ1-4; d_call: -; v_call: TRBV5-6; cdr3_aa: CASSLVGGHEKLFF; cdr3_nt: TGTGCCAGCAGCTTGGTCGGCGGGCATGAAAAACTGTTTTTT
clone_size: -; j_call: TRBJ2-3; d_call: TRBD2; v_call: TRBV29-1; cdr3_aa: CSVEEDRGLAGGTDTQYF; cdr3_nt: TGCAGCGTTGAAGAAGATCGCGGGCTAGCGGGGGGCACAGATACGCAGTATTTT
clone_size: -; j_call: TRBJ2-7; d_call: TRBD1; v_call: TRBV5-4; cdr3_aa: CASSLWTGLGEQYF; cdr3_nt: TGTGCCAGCAGCTTATGGACAGGTCTAGGAGAGCAGTACTTC
clone_size: -; j_call: TRBJ2-5; d_call: TRBD2; v_call: TRBV7-2; cdr3_aa: CASSTSGSSGETQYF; cdr3_nt: TGTGCCAGCAGCACTAGCGGGAGCTCGGGGGAGACCCAGTACTTC
clone_size: -; j_call: TRBJ2-1; d_call: TRBD2; v_call: TRBV28; cdr3_aa: CASSLGGTSGSEQFF; cdr3_nt: TGTGCCAGCAGTTTAGGTGGGACTAGCGGGAGCGAGCAGTTCTTC
clone_size: few; j_call: TRBJ1-2; d_call: TRBD1; v_call: TRBV5-1; cdr3_aa: CASSLGGTGVGDGYTF; cdr3_nt: TGCGCCAGCAGCTTGGGGGGGACAGGGGTTGGAGATGGCTACACCTTC
clone_size: few; j_call: TRBJ2-7; d_call: -; v_call: TRBV11-2; cdr3_aa: CASSLADLSEQYF; cdr3_nt: TGTGCCAGCAGCTTAGCCGACTTGTCCGAGCAGTACTTC
clone_size: -; j_call: TRBJ1-5; d_call: -; v_call: TRBV19; cdr3_aa: CASSIQGRGANQPQHF; cdr3_nt: TGTGCCAGTAGTATACAGGGGAGAGGGGCCAATCAGCCCCAGCATTTT
clone_size: -; j_call: TRBJ1-2; d_call: -; v_call: TRBV11-2; cdr3_aa: CASSLGAGPNYGYTF; cdr3_nt: TGTGCCAGCAGCTTAGGGGCAGGGCCTAACTATGGCTACACCTTC
clone_size: few; j_call: TRBJ2-7; d_call: -; v_call: TRBV18; cdr3_aa: CASSPAGVGEQYF; cdr3_nt: TGTGCCAGCTCACCAGCAGGGGTTGGCGAGCAGTACTTC
clone_size: -; j_call: TRBJ1-5; d_call: -; v_call: TRBV2; cdr3_aa: CASSEAYSNQPQHF; cdr3_nt: TGTGCCAGCAGTGAGGCTTATAGCAATCAGCCCCAGCATTTT